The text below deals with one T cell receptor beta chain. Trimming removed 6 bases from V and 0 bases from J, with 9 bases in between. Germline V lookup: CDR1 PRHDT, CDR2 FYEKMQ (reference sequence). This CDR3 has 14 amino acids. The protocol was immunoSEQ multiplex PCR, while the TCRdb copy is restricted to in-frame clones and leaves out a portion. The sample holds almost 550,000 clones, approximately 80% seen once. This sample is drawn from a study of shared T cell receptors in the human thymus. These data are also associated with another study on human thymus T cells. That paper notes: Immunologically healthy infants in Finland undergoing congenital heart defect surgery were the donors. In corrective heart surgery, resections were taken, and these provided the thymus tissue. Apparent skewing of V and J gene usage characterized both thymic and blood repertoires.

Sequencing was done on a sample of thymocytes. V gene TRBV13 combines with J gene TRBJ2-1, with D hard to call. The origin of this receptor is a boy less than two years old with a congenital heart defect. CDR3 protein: CASRETDSYNEQFF. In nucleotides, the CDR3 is TGTGCCAGCAGGGAGACTGACTCCTACAATGAGCAGTTCTTC.